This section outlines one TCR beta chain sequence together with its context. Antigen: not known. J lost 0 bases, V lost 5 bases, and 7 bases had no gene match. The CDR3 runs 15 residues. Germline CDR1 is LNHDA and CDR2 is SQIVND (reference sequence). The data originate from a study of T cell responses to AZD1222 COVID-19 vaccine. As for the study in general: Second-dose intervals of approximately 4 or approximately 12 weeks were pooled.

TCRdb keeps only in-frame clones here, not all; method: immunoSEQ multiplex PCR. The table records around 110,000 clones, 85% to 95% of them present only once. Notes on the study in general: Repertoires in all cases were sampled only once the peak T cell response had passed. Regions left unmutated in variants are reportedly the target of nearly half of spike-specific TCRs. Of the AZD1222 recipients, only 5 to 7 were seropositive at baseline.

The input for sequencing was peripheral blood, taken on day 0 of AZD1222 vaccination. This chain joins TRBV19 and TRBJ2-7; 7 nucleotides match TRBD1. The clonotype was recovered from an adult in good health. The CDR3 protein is CASSPTGQSSYEQYF. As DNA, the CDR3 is TGTGCCAGTAGTCCGACAGGGCAGAGCTCCTACGAGCAGTACTTC.